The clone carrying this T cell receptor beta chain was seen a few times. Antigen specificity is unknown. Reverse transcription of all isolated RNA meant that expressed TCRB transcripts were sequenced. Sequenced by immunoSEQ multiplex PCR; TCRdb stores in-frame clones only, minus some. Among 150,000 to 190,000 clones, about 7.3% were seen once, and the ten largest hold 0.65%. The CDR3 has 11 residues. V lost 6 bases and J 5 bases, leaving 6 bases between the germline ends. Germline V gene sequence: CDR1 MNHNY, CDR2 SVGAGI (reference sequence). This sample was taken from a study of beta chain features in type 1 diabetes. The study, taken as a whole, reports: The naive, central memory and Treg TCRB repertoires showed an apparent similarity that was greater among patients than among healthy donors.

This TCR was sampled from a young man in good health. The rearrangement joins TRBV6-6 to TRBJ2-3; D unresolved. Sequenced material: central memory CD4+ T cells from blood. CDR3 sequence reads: CASRTGDTQYF. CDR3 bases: TGTGCCAGCAGAACTGGAGATACGCAGTATTTT.